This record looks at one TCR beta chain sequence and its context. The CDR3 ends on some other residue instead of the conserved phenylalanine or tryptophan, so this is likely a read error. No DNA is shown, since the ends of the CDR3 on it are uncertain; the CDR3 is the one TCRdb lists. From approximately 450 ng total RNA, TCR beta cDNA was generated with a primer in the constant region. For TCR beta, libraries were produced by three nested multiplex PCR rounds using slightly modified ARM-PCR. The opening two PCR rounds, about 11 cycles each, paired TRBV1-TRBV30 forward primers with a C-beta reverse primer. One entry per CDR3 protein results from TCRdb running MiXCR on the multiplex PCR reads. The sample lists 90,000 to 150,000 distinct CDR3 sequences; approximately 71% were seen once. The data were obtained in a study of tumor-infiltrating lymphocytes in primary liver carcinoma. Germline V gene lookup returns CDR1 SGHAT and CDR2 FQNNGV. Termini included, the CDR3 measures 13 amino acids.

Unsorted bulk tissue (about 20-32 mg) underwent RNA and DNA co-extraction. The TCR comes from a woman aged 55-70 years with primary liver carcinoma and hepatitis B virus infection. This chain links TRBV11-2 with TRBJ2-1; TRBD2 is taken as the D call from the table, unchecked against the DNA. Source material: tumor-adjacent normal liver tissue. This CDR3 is CARSSGLAGWSFL.